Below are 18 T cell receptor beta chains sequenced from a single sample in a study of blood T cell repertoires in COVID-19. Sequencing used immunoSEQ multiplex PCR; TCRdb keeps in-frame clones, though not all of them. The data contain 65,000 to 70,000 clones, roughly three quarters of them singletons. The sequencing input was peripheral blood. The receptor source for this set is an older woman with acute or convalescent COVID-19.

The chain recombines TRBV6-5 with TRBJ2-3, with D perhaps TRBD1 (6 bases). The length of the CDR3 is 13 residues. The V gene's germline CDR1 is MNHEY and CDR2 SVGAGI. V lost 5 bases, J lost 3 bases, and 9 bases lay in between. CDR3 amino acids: CASSPGQTDTQYF. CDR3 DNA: TGTGCCAGCAGTCCCGGACAGACAGATACGCAGTATTTT.

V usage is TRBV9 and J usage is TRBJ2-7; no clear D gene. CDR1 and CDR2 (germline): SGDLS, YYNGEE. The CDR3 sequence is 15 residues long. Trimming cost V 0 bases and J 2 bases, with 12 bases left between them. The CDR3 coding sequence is TGTGCCAGCAGCGTAGAAGCCGGGTTAACCTACGAGCAGTACTTC. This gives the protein CASSVEAGLTYEQYF.

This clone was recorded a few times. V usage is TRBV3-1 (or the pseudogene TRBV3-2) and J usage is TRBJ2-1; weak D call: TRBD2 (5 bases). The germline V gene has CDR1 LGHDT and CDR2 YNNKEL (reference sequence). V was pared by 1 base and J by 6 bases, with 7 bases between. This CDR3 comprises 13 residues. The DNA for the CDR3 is TGTGCCAGCAGCCAAGTAGCGTCCAATGAGCAGTTCTTC. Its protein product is CASSQVASNEQFF.

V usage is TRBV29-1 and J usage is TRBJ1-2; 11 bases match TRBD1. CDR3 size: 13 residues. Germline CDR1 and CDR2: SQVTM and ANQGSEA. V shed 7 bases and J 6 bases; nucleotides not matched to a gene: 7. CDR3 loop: CSAWTGGENGYTF. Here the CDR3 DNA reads TGCAGCGCTTGGACAGGGGGCGAGAATGGCTACACCTTC.

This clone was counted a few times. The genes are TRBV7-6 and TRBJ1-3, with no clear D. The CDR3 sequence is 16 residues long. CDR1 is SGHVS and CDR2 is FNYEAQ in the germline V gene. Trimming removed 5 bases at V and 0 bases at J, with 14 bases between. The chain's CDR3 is CASSPRAGDSGNTIYF. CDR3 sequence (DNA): TGTGCCAGCAGCCCGCGGGCCGGGGACTCTGGAAACACCATATATTTT. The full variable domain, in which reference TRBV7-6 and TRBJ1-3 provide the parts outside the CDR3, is GAGVSQSPRYKVTKRGQDVALRCDPISGHVSLYWYRQALGQGPEFLTYFNYEAQQDKSGLPNDRFSAERPEGSISTLTIQRTEQRDSAMYRCASSPRAGDSGNTIYFGEGSWLTVV.

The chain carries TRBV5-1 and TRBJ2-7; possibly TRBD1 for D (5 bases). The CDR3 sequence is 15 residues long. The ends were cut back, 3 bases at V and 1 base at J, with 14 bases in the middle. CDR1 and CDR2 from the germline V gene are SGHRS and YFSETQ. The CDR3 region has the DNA TGCGCCAGCAGCTGGATCCAGGGAACTTCCTACGAGCAGTACTTC. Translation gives CASSWIQGTSYEQYF.

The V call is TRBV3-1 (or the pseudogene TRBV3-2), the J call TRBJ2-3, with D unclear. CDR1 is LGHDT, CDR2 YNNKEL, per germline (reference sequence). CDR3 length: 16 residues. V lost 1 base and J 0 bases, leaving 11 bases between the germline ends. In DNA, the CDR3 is TGTGCCAGCAGCCAAGGAAGTGGAGTTAGCACAGATACGCAGTATTTT. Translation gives CASSQGSGVSTDTQYF.

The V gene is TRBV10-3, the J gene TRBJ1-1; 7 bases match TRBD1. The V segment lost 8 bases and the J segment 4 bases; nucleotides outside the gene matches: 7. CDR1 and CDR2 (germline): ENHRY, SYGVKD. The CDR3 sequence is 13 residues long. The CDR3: CAIQIAGGTEAFF. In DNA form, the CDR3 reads TGTGCCATCCAAATTGCAGGGGGCACTGAAGCTTTCTTT.

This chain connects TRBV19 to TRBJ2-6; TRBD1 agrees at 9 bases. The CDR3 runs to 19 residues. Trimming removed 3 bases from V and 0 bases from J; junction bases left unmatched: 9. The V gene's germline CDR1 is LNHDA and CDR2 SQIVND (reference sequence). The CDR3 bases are TGTGCCAGTAGTATTCTCTCTGTGGGACAGGGCTCTGGGGCCAACGTCCTGACTTTC. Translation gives CASSILSVGQGSGANVLTF.

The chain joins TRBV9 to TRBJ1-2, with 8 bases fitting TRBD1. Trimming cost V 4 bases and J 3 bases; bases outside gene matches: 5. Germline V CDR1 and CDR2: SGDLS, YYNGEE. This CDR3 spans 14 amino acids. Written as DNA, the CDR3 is TGTGCCAGCAGCCCTCGGACAGGGCACTATGGCTACACCTTC. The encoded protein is CASSPRTGHYGYTF.

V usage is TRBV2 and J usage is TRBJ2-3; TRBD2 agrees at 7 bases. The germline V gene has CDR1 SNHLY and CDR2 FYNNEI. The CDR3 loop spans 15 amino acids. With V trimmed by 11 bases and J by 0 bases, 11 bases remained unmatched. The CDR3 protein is CAFPPGGSSTDTQYF. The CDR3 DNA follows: TGTGCCTTTCCCCCGGGGGGTTCTAGCACAGATACGCAGTATTTT. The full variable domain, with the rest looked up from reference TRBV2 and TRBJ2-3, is EPEVTQTPSHQVTQMGQEVILRCVPISNHLYFYWYRQILGQKVEFLVSFYNNEISEKSEIFDDQFSVERPDGSNFTLKIRSTKLEDSAMYFCAFPPGGSSTDTQYFGPGTRLTVL.

The CDR3 protein is CASSYSGGAGQPQHF. CDR3 in DNA: TGTGCCAGCAGTTACTCCGGGGGGGCTGGTCAGCCCCAGCATTTT. The chain links TRBV6-2 or TRBV6-3 to TRBJ1-5, with D possibly being TRBD1 (6 bases). Germline-derived CDR1 and CDR2 are MNHEY and SVGEGT. This CDR3 has 15 residues. V shed 0 bases and J shed 6 bases, with 12 bases lying between them.

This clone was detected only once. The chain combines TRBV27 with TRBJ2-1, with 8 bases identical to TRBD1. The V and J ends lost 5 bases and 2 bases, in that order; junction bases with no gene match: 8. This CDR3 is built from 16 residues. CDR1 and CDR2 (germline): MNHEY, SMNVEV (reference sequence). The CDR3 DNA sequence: TGTGCCAGCAGTGGGCCTGCGGGACAGGCCTACAATGAGCAGTTCTTC. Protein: CASSGPAGQAYNEQFF.

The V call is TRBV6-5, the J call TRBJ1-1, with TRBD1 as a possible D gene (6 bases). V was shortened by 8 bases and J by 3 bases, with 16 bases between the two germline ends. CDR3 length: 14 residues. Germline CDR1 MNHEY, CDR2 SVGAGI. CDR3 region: CASLRGPGDTEAFF. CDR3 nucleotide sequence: TGTGCCAGCCTCAGGGGACCCGGAGACACTGAAGCTTTCTTT.

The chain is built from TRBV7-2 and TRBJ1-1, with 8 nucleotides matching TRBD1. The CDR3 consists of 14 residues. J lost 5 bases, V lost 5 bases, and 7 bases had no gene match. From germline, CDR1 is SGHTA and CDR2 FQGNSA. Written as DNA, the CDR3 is TGTGCCAGCAGCCAAACAGGGGGTCTAACTGAAGCTTTCTTT. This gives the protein CASSQTGGLTEAFF.

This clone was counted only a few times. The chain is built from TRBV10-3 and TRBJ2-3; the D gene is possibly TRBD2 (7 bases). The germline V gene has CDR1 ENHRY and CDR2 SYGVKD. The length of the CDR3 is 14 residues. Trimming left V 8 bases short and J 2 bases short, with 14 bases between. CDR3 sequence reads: CAIEGGGLTDTQYF. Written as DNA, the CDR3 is TGTGCCATCGAAGGCGGGGGCCTCACAGATACGCAGTATTTT.

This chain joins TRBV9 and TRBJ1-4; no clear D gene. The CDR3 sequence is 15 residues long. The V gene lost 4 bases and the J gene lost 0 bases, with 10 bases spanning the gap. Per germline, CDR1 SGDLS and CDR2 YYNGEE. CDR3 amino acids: CASSSRGATNEKLFF. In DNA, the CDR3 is TGTGCCAGCAGCTCCCGGGGTGCAACTAATGAAAAACTGTTTTTT.

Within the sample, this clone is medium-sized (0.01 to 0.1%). The CDR3 DNA reads as TGTGCCAGCAGCTTAGCCAGGCTGTCTTCCTATGGCTACACCTTC. Translating it yields CASSLARLSSYGYTF. The chain uses TRBV7-2 and TRBJ1-2; D is unresolved. CDR1 and CDR2 (germline): SGHTA, FQGNSA. The V gene lost 0 bases and the J gene lost 4 bases, with 12 bases spanning the gap. CDR3 length: 15 amino acids.